This T cell receptor beta chain was observed in a study of CD8 T cells in Susac syndrome. A quantity of roughly 0.5 to 1 ug RNA underwent reverse transcription using random hexamers. Each CDR3 protein is one row after TCRdb ran MiXCR on the immunoSEQ multiplex PCR reads. The sample has about 180,000 distinct CDR3 sequences, just under 95% seen once. The germline gives CDR1 MNHEY, CDR2 SMNVEV (reference sequence). The CDR3 loop spans 15 amino acids. Trimming took 6 bases from V and 0 from J, leaving 15 bases between them. This sequence was found in a human donor with Susac syndrome. This chain links TRBV27 with TRBJ2-7; a possible D gene is TRBD1 (6 bases). Sample: CD4+ T cells from PBMCs. CDR3 in DNA: TGTGCCAGCAGATTGACAGGAACCCTCTCCTACGAGCAGTACTTC. The encoded protein is CASRLTGTLSYEQYF.